The sample holds many counts of the clone carrying this T cell receptor beta chain. Sequence at one end of the junction differs from germline and may be a read error. This CDR3 has 11 amino acids. Germline V gives CDR1 DFQATT, CDR2 SNEGSKA (reference sequence). The sample comes from a study of Graves' ophthalmopathy and Graves' hyperthyroidism. As the template, RNA transcripts were used to amplify TCR beta CDR3 regions. An initial RT-PCR round employing HTBI primers preceded a second-round multiplex PCR. TCRdb redid the calling of the multiplex PCR reads with MiXCR, one entry per CDR3 protein. The table shows roughly 400,000 distinct CDR3 sequences, with about 17% occurring only once.

Source material: peripheral blood. The TCR was taken from an adult woman with stable Graves' hyperthyroidism. This sequence joins TRBV20-1 and TRBJ2-4; no reliable D call. The CDR3 sequence: CSASGVDIKYF. The CDR3 DNA sequence: TGCAGTGCTAGTGGGGTTGACATTAAGTACTTC.